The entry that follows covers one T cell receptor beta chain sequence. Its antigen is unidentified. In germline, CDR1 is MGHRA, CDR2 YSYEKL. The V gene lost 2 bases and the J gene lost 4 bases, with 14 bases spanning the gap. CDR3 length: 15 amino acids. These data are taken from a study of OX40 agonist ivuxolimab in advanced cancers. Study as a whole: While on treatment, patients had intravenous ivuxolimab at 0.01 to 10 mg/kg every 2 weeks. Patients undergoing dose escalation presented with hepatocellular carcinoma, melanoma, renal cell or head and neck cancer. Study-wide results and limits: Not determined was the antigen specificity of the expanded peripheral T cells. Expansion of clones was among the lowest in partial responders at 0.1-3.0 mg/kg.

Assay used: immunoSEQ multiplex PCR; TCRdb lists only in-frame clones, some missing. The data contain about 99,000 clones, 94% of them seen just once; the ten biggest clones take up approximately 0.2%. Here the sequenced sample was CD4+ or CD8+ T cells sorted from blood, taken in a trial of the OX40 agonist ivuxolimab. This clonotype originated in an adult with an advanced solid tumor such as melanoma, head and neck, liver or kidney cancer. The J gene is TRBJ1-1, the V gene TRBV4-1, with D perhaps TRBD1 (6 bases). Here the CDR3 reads CASSQPPRGGTEAFF. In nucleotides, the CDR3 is TGCGCCAGCAGCCAACCGCCCAGGGGCGGCACTGAAGCTTTCTTT.